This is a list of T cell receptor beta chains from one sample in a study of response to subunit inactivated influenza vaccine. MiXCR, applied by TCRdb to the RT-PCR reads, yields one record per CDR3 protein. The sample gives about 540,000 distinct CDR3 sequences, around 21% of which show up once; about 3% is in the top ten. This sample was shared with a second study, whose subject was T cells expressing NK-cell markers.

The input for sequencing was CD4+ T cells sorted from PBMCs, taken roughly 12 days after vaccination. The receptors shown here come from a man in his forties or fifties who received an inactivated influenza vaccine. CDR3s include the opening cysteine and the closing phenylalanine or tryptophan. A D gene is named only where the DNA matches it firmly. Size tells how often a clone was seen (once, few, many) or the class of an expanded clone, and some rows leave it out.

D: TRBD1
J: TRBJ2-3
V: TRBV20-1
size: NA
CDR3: CSASPGTGRDTQYF
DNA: TGCAGTGCTAGTCCCGGGACAGGGAGGGATACGCAGTATTTT

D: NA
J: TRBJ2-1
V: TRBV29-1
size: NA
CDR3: CSVIWGRGAGNEQFF
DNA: TGCAGCGTTATTTGGGGACGGGGGGCAGGGAATGAGCAGTTCTTC

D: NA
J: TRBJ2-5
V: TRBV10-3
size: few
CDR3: CAISLGGTGETQYF
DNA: TGTGCCATCAGCCTAGGGGGGACGGGGGAGACCCAGTACTTC

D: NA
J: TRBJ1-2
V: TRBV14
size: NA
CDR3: CASSQDLASLYTF
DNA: TGTGCCAGCAGCCAAGATCTGGCATCCCTCTACACCTTC

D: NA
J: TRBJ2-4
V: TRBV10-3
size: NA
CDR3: CAISPDPEGNIQYF
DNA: TGTGCCATCAGCCCAGACCCGGAGGGGAACATTCAGTACTTC

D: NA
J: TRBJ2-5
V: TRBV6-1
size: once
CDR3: CASRSDWGGGETQYF
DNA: TGTGCCAGCAGAAGTGACTGGGGAGGGGGAGAGACCCAGTACTTC

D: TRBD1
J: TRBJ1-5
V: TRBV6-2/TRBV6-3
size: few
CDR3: CASRITGGGQPQHF
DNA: TGTGCCAGCAGAATAACAGGGGGCGGTCAGCCCCAGCATTTT

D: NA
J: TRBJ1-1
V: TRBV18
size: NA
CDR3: CASSPSRRENTEAFF
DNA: TGTGCCAGCTCACCTAGCCGAAGAGAGAACACTGAAGCTTTCTTT

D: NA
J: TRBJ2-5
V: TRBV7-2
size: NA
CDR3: CASSPNAGAETQYF
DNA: TGTGCCAGCAGCCCTAATGCTGGGGCAGAGACCCAGTACTTC

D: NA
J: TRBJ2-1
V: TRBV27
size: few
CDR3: CASNRLQHNEQFF
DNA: TGTGCCAGCAACCGACTCCAGCACAATGAGCAGTTCTTC

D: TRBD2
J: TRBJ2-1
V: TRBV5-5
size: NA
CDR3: CASREAGGAYNEQFF
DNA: TGTGCCAGCCGGGAAGCGGGAGGGGCCTACAATGAGCAGTTCTTC

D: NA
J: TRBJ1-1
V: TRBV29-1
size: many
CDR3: CSVARGTEAFF
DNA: TGCAGCGTTGCCAGGGGCACTGAAGCTTTCTTT

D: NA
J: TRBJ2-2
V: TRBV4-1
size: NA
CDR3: CASSPGVNTGELFF
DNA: TGCGCCAGCAGTCCGGGGGTAAACACCGGGGAGCTGTTTTTT

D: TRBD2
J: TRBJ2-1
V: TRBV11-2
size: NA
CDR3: CASSLVGSSGIKYNEQFF
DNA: TGTGCCAGCAGCTTAGTGGGGTCTAGCGGGATTAAGTACAATGAGCAGTTCTTC

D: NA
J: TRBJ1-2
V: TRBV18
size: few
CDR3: CASSPTAPGNYGYTF
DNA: TGTGCCAGCTCACCAACAGCGCCCGGAAACTATGGCTACACCTTC

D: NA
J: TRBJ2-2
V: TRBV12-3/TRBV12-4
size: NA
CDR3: CAAEGITGELFF
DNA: TGTGCCGCAGAGGGGATCACCGGGGAGCTGTTTTTT

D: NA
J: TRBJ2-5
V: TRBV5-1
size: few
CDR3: CASSLAVGQETQYF
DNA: TGCGCCAGCAGCTTGGCCGTAGGCCAAGAGACCCAGTACTTC

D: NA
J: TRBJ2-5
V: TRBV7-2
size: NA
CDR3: CASSFDVSETQYF
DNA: TGTGCCAGCAGCTTCGACGTTTCCGAGACCCAGTACTTC

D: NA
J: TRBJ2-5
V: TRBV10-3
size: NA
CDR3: CAISENSVQETQYF
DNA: TGTGCCATCAGTGAGAACAGCGTCCAAGAGACCCAGTACTTC

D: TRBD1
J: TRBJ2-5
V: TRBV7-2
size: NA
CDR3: CASSLVGGQGGETQYF
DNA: TGTGCCAGCAGCTTAGTTGGCGGACAGGGAGGCGAGACCCAGTACTTC

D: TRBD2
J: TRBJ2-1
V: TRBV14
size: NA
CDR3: CASSQLAGRQPLGNEQFF
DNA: TGTGCCAGCAGCCAATTAGCGGGACGACAACCACTGGGGAATGAGCAGTTCTTC

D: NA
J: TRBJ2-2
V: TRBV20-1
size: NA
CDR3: CSRGNIITGELFF
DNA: TGCAGCCGCGGGAATATAATCACCGGGGAGCTGTTTTTT

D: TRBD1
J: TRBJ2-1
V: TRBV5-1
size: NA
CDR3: CASTLAPGGTGNEQFF
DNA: TGCGCCAGCACCTTGGCCCCAGGGGGCACCGGCAATGAGCAGTTCTTC

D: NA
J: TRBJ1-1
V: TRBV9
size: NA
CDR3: CASSVDPGQLNTEAFF
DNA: TGTGCCAGCAGCGTAGACCCGGGACAATTGAACACTGAAGCTTTCTTT